The 27 T cell receptor beta chains given below trace back to one sample, sequenced in a study of T cells in Graves' hyperthyroidism and ophthalmopathy. Amplified regions were TCR beta CDR3 sequences from RNA transcripts. HTBI primers were used for first-round RT-PCR of the TCR CDR3. TCRdb analysed the multiplex PCR reads with MiXCR anew, one entry per CDR3 protein. Of hundreds of thousands of distinct CDR3 sequences in the sample, around 20% are singletons; the top ten hold over 45%. The sequencing input was blood. The source is a man between 35 and 55 years old with Graves' ophthalmopathy.

This clonotype has more than one count but fewer than ten. The gene calls are TRBV5-1 and TRBJ2-2; 10 nucleotides align to TRBD2. The CDR3 is 16 residues long. Germline assignment: CDR1 SGHRS and CDR2 YFSETQ. After removal of 4 bases from V and 6 bases from J, the junction contained 9 bases not matched to a gene. The CDR3 region has the DNA TGCGCCAGCAGCCCCCTCAGCGGGGGGGCCGCCGGGGAGCTGTTTTTT. Translated, it gives CASSPLSGGAAGELFF.

There are a few counts of this clonotype. This chain links TRBV10-3 with TRBJ1-4, with D unclear. The CDR3 runs 14 residues. CDR1 ENHRY and CDR2 SYGVKD come from the germline V gene. Trimming cost V 5 bases and J 8 bases, with 15 bases left between them. This CDR3 is CAISPGVSVEKLFF. CDR3 sequence (DNA): TGTGCCATCAGTCCGGGAGTGAGTGTGGAAAAACTGTTTTTT.

This clonotype was seen many times. The chain couples TRBV5-5 to TRBJ1-2; D is possibly TRBD1 (5 bases). Germline V CDR1 and CDR2: SGHKS, YYEKEE (reference sequence). CDR3 length: 12 residues. Trimming stripped 1 base from V and 7 bases from J, with 8 bases between. CDR3: CASSLKGIGYTF. DNA for the CDR3: TGTGCCAGCAGCTTGAAGGGGATTGGCTACACCTTC. The full variable domain, its missing parts supplied by reference TRBV5-5 and TRBJ1-2, is DAGVTQSPTHLIKTRGQQVTLRCSPISGHKSVSWYQQVLGQGPQFIFQYYEKEERGRGNFPDRFSARQFPNYSSELNVNALLLGDSALYLCASSLKGIGYTFGSGTRLTVV.

This sequence joins TRBV7-3 and TRBJ2-2; TRBD2 matches 8 bases. The trim removed 4 bases at V and 7 bases at J, leaving 14 bases unmatched. CDR1 and CDR2 (germline): SGHTA, FQGTGA. The CDR3 runs 17 residues. The CDR3: CASSSPGLAKQDGELFF. The CDR3 nucleotides are TGTGCCAGCAGCTCCCCTGGACTAGCAAAGCAAGACGGGGAGCTGTTTTTT.

The rearrangement links TRBV4-3 to TRBJ1-1; TRBD1 might be the D (5 bases). Trimming removed 1 base at V and 7 bases at J, with 7 bases between. This CDR3 spans 12 amino acids. The germline V gene encodes CDR1 LGHNA and CDR2 YSLEER. CDR3 nucleotides: TGCGCCAGCAGCCAAGGAGACAGTGAAGCTTTCTTT. This gives the protein CASSQGDSEAFF.

This clonotype was detected ten times or more. This chain uses TRBV30 with TRBJ1-2; 8 bases align to TRBD1. CDR1 and CDR2 from the germline V gene are GTSNPN and SVGIG (reference sequence). The CDR3 is 13 amino acids. V dropped 2 bases and J dropped 4; count of bases not matched to a gene: 3. The CDR3 region is CAWSRGTGYGYTF. Written as DNA, the CDR3 is TGTGCCTGGAGTAGAGGGACAGGCTATGGCTACACCTTC.

This clonotype was counted only a few times. The rearrangement links TRBV2 to TRBJ1-4; TRBD1 matches 10 bases. V dropped 6 bases and J dropped 0; count of bases not matched to a gene: 10. The length of the CDR3 is 18 residues. CDR1 is SNHLY, CDR2 FYNNEI, per germline. The CDR3 spells CASRPGTGDIPTNEKLFF. The CDR3 DNA is TGTGCCAGCAGGCCCGGGACAGGGGACATTCCAACTAATGAAAAACTGTTTTTT. Full variable domain (remainder filled in from reference TRBV2 and TRBJ1-4): EPEVTQTPSHQVTQMGQEVILRCVPISNHLYFYWYRQILGQKVEFLVSFYNNEISEKSEIFDDQFSVERPDGSNFTLKIRSTKLEDSAMYFCASRPGTGDIPTNEKLFFGSGTQLSVL.

The sample holds a few counts of this clonotype. The V gene is TRBV15, the J gene TRBJ1-3; D perhaps matches TRBD1 (5 bases). V lost 0 bases and J 2 bases, leaving 14 bases between the germline ends. The CDR3 covers 17 residues. The germline V gene encodes CDR1 LNHNV and CDR2 YYDKDF (reference sequence). The CDR3 region is CATSREEGGGAGNTIYF. The CDR3 DNA reads as TGTGCCACCAGCAGAGAGGAGGGAGGAGGGGCTGGAAACACCATATATTTT.

This clonotype was seen ten or more times. CDR3 in amino acids: CAITSGRNTEAFF. In DNA form, the CDR3 reads TGTGCCATCACTTCGGGCAGGAACACTGAAGCTTTCTTT. V and J are TRBV10-3 and TRBJ1-1; D uncertain. Trimming pared 7 bases from V and 1 base from J, leaving 10 bases between. CDR3 size: 13 residues. CDR1 is ENHRY, CDR2 SYGVKD, per germline.

The gene calls are TRBV6-2 or TRBV6-3 and TRBJ1-5; 8 bases are a match to TRBD1. The CDR3 is 16 residues long. CDR1 and CDR2 from the germline V gene are MNHEY and SVGEGT. V was clipped by 8 bases and J by 2 bases; unmatched bases: 11. Here the CDR3 DNA reads TGTGCCAGCCGATACCAGGGGGCAGGGGGCAATCAGCCCCAGCATTTT. Translation gives CASRYQGAGGNQPQHF.

This clonotype was seen ten or more times. This chain links TRBV7-9 with TRBJ2-2, with D uncertain. Trimming cost V 0 bases and J 4 bases, with 6 bases left between them. This CDR3 comprises 14 residues. CDR1 and CDR2 (germline): SEHNR, FQNEAQ (reference sequence). CDR3 nucleotide sequence: TGTGCCAGCAGCTTAGCGCTGGGCACCGGGGAGCTGTTTTTT. Translation gives CASSLALGTGELFF. Filled out from reference TRBV7-9 and TRBJ2-2, the complete variable domain reads DTGVSQNPRHKITKRGQNVTFRCDPISEHNRLYWYRQTLGQGPEFLTYFQNEAQLEKSRLLSDRFSAERPKGSFSTLEIQRTEQGDSAMYLCASSLALGTGELFFGEGSRLTVL.

J is TRBJ2-3 and V is TRBV11-2, with no clear D. Germline V gives CDR1 SGHAT, CDR2 FQNNGV. CDR3 size: 15 residues. Trimming removed 0 bases at V and 6 bases at J, with 13 bases between. CDR3 region: CASSLDPEGLDTQYF. CDR3 sequence (DNA): TGTGCCAGCAGCTTAGATCCGGAAGGCCTCGATACGCAGTATTTT.

The sample holds a few counts of this clonotype. The chain couples TRBV6-1 to TRBJ2-3; D is ambiguous. CDR3 length equals 14 residues. Germline loops: CDR1 MNHNS, CDR2 SASEGT. Trimming shortened V by 6 bases and J by 3 bases, and 13 bases separated the two germline ends. CDR3: CASRSRASTDTQYF. DNA for the CDR3: TGTGCCAGCAGGAGTCGGGCGTCGACAGATACGCAGTATTTT.

The table lists this clonotype with many counts. The chain has TRBV6-1 and TRBJ1-6; D is uncertain. Germline-derived CDR1 and CDR2 are MNHNS and SASEGT. V gave up 6 bases and J gave up 8 bases, with 11 bases separating them. The CDR3 has 13 residues. DNA of the CDR3: TGTGCCAGCAGCCCAAGGCAGGATTCACCCCTCCACTTT. This codes for CASSPRQDSPLHF.

The V gene is TRBV20-1, the J gene TRBJ2-3; the D gene is possibly TRBD2 (5 bases). The V and J ends lost 5 bases and 2 bases respectively, with 8 bases between them. The CDR3 sequence is 12 residues long. Germline V lookup: CDR1 DFQATT, CDR2 SNEGSKA (reference sequence). The CDR3 protein is CSAPGVTDTQYF. The CDR3 DNA sequence: TGCAGTGCTCCCGGGGTCACAGATACGCAGTATTTT.

This chain connects TRBV11-2 to TRBJ2-5, with a possible D match to TRBD2 (7 bases). This CDR3 comprises 17 residues. Per the germline V gene, CDR1 is SGHAT and CDR2 is FQNNGV. V lost 1 base to trimming and J lost 2 bases, with 17 bases between them. The CDR3 loop is CASSLGAGAQPQETQYF. DNA of the CDR3: TGTGCCAGCAGCTTAGGTGCGGGGGCCCAACCTCAAGAGACCCAGTACTTC.

This clonotype occurred a few times. The rearrangement links TRBV7-2 to TRBJ2-1; D might be TRBD2 (5 bases). Germline V gene data show CDR1 as SGHTA and CDR2 as FQGNSA. This CDR3 has 14 amino acids. Trimming stripped 5 bases from V and 4 bases from J, with 12 bases between. The DNA of the CDR3 is TGTGCCAGCAGCGAGGGAGCAGATTACAATGAGCAGTTCTTC. It encodes CASSEGADYNEQFF.

The V gene is TRBV6-1, the J gene TRBJ2-3, with 8 bases that match TRBD2. The CDR3 is 14 residues long. Germline assignment: CDR1 MNHNS and CDR2 SASEGT. V shed 6 bases, J shed 4 bases, and the junction held 6 bases outside the gene matches. CDR3 sequence (DNA): TGTGCCAGCAGGGAGCGGGGGATGGCAGATACGCAGTATTTT. Its protein product is CASRERGMADTQYF.

This clonotype was found many times. V usage is TRBV28 and J usage is TRBJ2-5; TRBD2 matches at 7 bases. Germline V gene lookup returns CDR1 MDHEN and CDR2 SYDVKM. V was pared by 5 bases and J by 5 bases, with 8 bases of the junction left unmatched. This CDR3 comprises 14 residues. The CDR3, as DNA: TGTGCCAGCAGTCCGCGCAGCGGGATGGAGACCCAGTACTTC. This translates into CASSPRSGMETQYF.

This clonotype has a count of ten or more. J is TRBJ2-5 and V is TRBV20-1; D is ambiguous. The CDR3 extends over 15 amino acids. Germline-derived CDR1 and CDR2 are DFQATT and SNEGSKA (reference sequence). V gave up 0 bases and J gave up 4 bases, with 15 bases separating them. CDR3 sequence reads: CSARDPLGRGETQYF. The CDR3 bases are TGCAGTGCTAGAGATCCCCTCGGAAGAGGAGAGACCCAGTACTTC.

Worth noting for this clonotype: This may arise from a read error, as a much more abundant clone is one base away. This sequence joins TRBV6-1 and TRBJ1-2, with D uncertain. Germline V gives CDR1 MNHNS, CDR2 SASEGT. The CDR3 is made up of 13 amino acids. DNA for the CDR3: TGTGCCAGCAGTGAGGATAGCAGCTATGGCTACGCCTTC. Residues: CASSEDSSYGYAF.

J is TRBJ2-5 and V is TRBV18, with a possible D match to TRBD1 (6 bases). CDR1 is KGHSH and CDR2 is LQKENI in the germline V gene. The V end was cut by 1 base, the J end by 0 bases, with 12 bases between. The CDR3 contains 16 residues. The DNA for the CDR3 is TGTGCCAGCTCACCACTTGGACAGACCTACCAAGAGACCCAGTACTTC. It codes for CASSPLGQTYQETQYF.

This clonotype was observed many times. The chain has TRBV28 and TRBJ2-7; 11 nucleotides align to TRBD2. This CDR3 has 15 amino acids. Germline V CDR1 and CDR2: MDHEN, SYDVKM. Unmatched junction bases numbered 11, after V lost 7 bases and J lost 6 bases. The CDR3 sequence is CASTRLAGSMGEQYF. CDR3 DNA sequence: TGTGCCAGCACGCGACTAGCGGGAAGTATGGGCGAGCAGTACTTC.

The rearrangement uses TRBV6-1 and TRBJ2-1; 9 bases are shared with TRBD1. This CDR3 has 15 residues. CDR1 and CDR2 from the germline V gene are MNHNS and SASEGT. The V segment lost 6 bases and the J segment 6 bases; nucleotides outside the gene matches: 9. The CDR3 loop is CASSWDRAGVNEQFF. The CDR3 bases are TGTGCCAGCAGCTGGGACAGGGCGGGGGTCAATGAGCAGTTCTTC.

This clonotype was detected many times. The chain has TRBV20-1 and TRBJ2-5; 12 nucleotides agree with TRBD1. CDR1 and CDR2 from the germline V gene are DFQATT and SNEGSKA (reference sequence). The CDR3 is 14 amino acids. The V and J ends lost 5 bases and 4 bases, in that order; junction bases with no gene match: 5. For the CDR3, the DNA is TGCAGTGCTGGCCGGGACAGGGGGCGAGAGACCCAGTACTTC. It yields the protein CSAGRDRGRETQYF.

This chain connects TRBV2 to TRBJ2-7; D unclear. Germline-derived CDR1 and CDR2 are SNHLY and FYNNEI. The V end lost 2 bases, the J end lost 0 bases, and 8 bases lay between the germline ends. This CDR3 region has 14 residues. The CDR3 bases are TGTGCCAGCAGTGAAACCACTTACTCCTACGAGCAGTACTTC. Its translation is CASSETTYSYEQYF. The variable domain in full, completed from reference TRBV2 and TRBJ2-7, reads EPEVTQTPSHQVTQMGQEVILRCVPISNHLYFYWYRQILGQKVEFLVSFYNNEISEKSEIFDDQFSVERPDGSNFTLKIRSTKLEDSAMYFCASSETTYSYEQYFGPGTRLTVT.

This clonotype was seen a handful of times. J is TRBJ1-3 and V is TRBV11-2; D unresolved. The CDR3 is 16 amino acids. Trimming shortened V by 0 bases and J by 4 bases, and 13 bases separated the two germline ends. The germline gives CDR1 SGHAT, CDR2 FQNNGV. This chain's CDR3 is CASSLDRAEFGNTIYF. CDR3 coding DNA: TGTGCCAGCAGCTTAGATCGTGCGGAGTTCGGAAACACCATATATTTT.